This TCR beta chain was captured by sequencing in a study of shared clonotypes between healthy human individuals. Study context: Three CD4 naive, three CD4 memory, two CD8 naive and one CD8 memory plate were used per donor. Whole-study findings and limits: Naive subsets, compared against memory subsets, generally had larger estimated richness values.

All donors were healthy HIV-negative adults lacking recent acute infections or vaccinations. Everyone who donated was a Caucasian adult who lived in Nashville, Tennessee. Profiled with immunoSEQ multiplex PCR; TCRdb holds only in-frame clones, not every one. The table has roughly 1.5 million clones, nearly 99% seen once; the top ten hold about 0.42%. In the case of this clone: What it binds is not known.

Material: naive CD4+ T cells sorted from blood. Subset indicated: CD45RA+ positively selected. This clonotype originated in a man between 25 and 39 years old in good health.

The DNA for the CDR3 is TGTGCCAGCAGCCAAGCCAGGTCAGACTCCTACGAGCAGTACTTC. It codes for CASSQARSDSYEQYF. The chain is built from TRBV4-2 and TRBJ2-7; D not certain. CDR3 length: 15 amino acids. Per the germline V gene, CDR1 is LGHNA and CDR2 is YNFKEQ. Trimming removed 1 base from V and 0 bases from J, with 10 bases in between.